This TCR beta chain was identified in a study of cytomegalovirus exposure and HLA in healthy donors. This clone appeared a single time. Its specificity is unknown. Generated by immunoSEQ multiplex PCR, the TCRdb table keeps only in-frame clones and is missing some. The sample consists of roughly 60,000 clones, just under 95% of them appearing once. Study-level points and caveats: Most TCR sequences were seen very rarely across donors, but some public TCRs occurred in many. Both high specificity and high sensitivity reportedly marked the classifier's diagnosis of cytomegalovirus status. Subsequent analysis found a tendency for first-cohort TCR clusters to co-occur within the 120 or so validation repertoires.

The clonotype originates from a man between 18 and 29 years old in good health and CMV-seronegative. Material for sequencing was PBMCs.

CDR3 nucleotides: TGTGCCAGCAGCGCCCGGACTAGCGGGAGCTATGAGCAGTTCTTC. This encodes CASSARTSGSYEQFF. The genes are TRBV11-2 and TRBJ2-1, with 13 nucleotides matching TRBD2. CDR3 size: 15 residues. CDR1 is SGHAT, CDR2 FQNNGV, per germline. J gave up 8 bases and V 5 bases, and 6 bases lay outside the gene matches.